These 2 T cell receptor beta chains were all obtained from the same sample, sequenced in a study of PD-1 and CTLA-4 blockade in melanoma. Generated by immunoSEQ multiplex PCR, the TCRdb table keeps only in-frame clones and is missing some. This table holds fewer than 20,000 clones, about two thirds found once. The sequenced sample was CD8+ T cells from peripheral blood, obtained from a patient given anti-PD-1 treatment. The receptors derive from a human donor with melanoma.

The chain is built from TRBV4-1 and TRBJ1-2; D is possibly TRBD1 (5 bases). The V gene's germline CDR1 is MGHRA and CDR2 YSYEKL. This CDR3 is built from 13 residues. V was shortened by 3 bases and J by 8 bases, with 13 bases between the two germline ends. The CDR3 spells CASSHPPGPGYTF. CDR3 bases: TGCGCCAGCAGCCACCCACCGGGGCCGGGCTACACCTTC.

The J gene is TRBJ1-5, the V gene TRBV15, with D hard to call. The V and J ends lost 0 bases and 12 bases respectively, with 18 bases between them. Looked up from germline, CDR1 is LNHNV and CDR2 is YYDKDF (reference sequence). The CDR3 runs 15 residues. The CDR3 nucleotides read TGTGCCACCAGCAGAGACCTGGACCCAAAGCGGGTCCAGCATTTT. This gives the protein CATSRDLDPKRVQHF.